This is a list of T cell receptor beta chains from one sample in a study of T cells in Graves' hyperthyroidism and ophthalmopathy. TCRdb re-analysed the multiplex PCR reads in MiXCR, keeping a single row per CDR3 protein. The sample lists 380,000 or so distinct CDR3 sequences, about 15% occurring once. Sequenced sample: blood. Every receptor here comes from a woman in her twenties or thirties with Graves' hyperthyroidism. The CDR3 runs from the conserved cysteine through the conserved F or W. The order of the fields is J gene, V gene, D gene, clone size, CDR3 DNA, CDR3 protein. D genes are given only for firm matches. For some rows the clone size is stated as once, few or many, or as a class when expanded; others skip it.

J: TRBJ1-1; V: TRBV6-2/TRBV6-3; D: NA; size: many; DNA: TGTGCCAGCAGGCACCCCGGGACAGAAGCTTTCTTT; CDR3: CASRHPGTEAFF
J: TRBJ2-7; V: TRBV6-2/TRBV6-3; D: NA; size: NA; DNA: TGTGCCAGCAGTTCGTCCGGCGGGCTTTACGAGCAGTACTTC; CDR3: CASSSSGGLYEQYF
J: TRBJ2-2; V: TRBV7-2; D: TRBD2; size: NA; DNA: TGCGCCAGCAGCCAAGGGCGGGAGAGATCCGGGGAGCTGTTTTTT; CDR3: CASSQGRERSGELFF
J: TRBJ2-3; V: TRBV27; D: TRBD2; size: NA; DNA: TGTGCCAGCAGTCTTAGCGGGCTGAGCACAGATACGCAGTATTTT; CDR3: CASSLSGLSTDTQYF
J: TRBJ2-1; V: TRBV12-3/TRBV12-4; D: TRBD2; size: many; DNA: TGTGCCAGCAGTTTCGAGGGGACTACAAGCAATGAGCAGTTCTTC; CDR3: CASSFEGTTSNEQFF
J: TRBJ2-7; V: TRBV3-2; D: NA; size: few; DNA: TGTGCCAGCAGCCAAGACACCAAACCGGGACAGGGTGGCTACGAGCAGTACTTC; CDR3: CASSQDTKPGQGGYEQYF
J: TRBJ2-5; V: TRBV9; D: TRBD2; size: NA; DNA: TGTGCCAGCAGCGTATCCGACTTAGCGGGAGGGCAACTGTACTTC; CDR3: CASSVSDLAGGQLYF
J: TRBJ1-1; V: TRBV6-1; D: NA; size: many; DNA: TGTGCCAGCAGTCCCACCCTCGGGAGGGGCACTGAAGCTTTCTTT; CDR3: CASSPTLGRGTEAFF
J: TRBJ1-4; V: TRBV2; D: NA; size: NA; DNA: TGTGCCAGCAGTGAAGTGGCGGTAAATGAAAAACTGTTTTTT; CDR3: CASSEVAVNEKLFF
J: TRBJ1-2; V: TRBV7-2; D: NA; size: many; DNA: TGTGCCAGCAGCTTTGTCAGAAACTATGGCTACACCTTC; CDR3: CASSFVRNYGYTF
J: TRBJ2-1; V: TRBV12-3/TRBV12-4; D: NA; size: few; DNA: TGTGCCAGCAATCACTTTAACGGTTACAATGAGCAGTTCTTC; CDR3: CASNHFNGYNEQFF
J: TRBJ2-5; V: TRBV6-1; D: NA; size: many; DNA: TGTGCCAGCAGTAGTAGCACCGAGACCCAGTACTTC; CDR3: CASSSSTETQYF
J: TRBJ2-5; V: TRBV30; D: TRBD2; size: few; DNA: TGTGCCTGTTCCTACGGGGAGGGCCGAGGAGAGACCCAGTACTTC; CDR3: CACSYGEGRGETQYF
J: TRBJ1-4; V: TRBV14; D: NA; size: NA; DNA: TGCGCCAGCAGCCACGGGGGTATAACGGATGAAAAACTGTTTTTT; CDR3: CASSHGGITDEKLFF
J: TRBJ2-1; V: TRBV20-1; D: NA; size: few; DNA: TGCAGTGCCCCGACTAGGACCAATGAGCAGTTCTTC; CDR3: CSAPTRTNEQFF
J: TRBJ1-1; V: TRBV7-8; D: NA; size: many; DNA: TGTGCCAGCAGCTTAGTTGCCGGGGCATCTTTAGGGACTGAAGCTTTCTTT; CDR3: CASSLVAGASLGTEAFF
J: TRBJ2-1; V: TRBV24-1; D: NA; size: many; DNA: TGTGCCACCAGTGATTCGGAGGGAGTGGATGAGCAGTTCTTC; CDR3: CATSDSEGVDEQFF
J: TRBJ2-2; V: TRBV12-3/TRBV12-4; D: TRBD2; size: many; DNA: TGTGCCAGCAGGCCGGATAGCGGGAGCACCGGGGAGCTGTTTTTT; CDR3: CASRPDSGSTGELFF
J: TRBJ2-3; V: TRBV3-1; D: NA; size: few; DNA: TGTGCCAGCAGCCAAGATGGAGGACTGGATACGCAGTATTTT; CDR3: CASSQDGGLDTQYF
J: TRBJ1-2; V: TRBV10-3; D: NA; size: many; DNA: TGTGCCATCAGTGATGAACCGCGCTATGGCTACACCTTC; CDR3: CAISDEPRYGYTF
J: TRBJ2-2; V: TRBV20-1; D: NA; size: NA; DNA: TGCAGTGCTAGCGACGACTACACCGGGGAGCTGTTTTTT; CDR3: CSASDDYTGELFF
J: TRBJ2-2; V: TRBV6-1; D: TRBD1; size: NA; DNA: TGTGCCAGCAGTGAAGGGGTAGGACAGGGGGCCATCGGGGAGCTGTTTTTT; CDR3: CASSEGVGQGAIGELFF
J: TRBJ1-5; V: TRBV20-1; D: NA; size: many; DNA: TGCAGTGCTCATCGGCAGAATAGCAATCAGCCCCAGCATTTT; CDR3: CSAHRQNSNQPQHF
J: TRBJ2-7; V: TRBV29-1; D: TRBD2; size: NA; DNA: TGCAGCGTTCACGGGGGGGGTAGGGACGAGCAGTACTTC; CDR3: CSVHGGGRDEQYF
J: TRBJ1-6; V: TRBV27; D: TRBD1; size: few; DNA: TGTGCCAGCAGTGGTTGGGACAGGGATAATTCACCCCTCCACTTT; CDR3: CASSGWDRDNSPLHF
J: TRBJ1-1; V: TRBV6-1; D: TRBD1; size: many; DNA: TGTGCCAGCAGTGAAGATAGTGGGCAGGGGGTACCGGCTTTCTTT; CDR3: CASSEDSGQGVPAFF
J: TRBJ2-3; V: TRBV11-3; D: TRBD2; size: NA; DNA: TGTGCCAGCAGCTTAGCGGGAGGGGCAGATACGCAGTATTTT; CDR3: CASSLAGGADTQYF
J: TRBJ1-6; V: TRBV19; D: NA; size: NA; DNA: TGTGCCAGTAGCCGGGGGGACTATAATTCACCCCTCCACTTT; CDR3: CASSRGDYNSPLHF
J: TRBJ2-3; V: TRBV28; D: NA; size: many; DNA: TGTGCCAGCAATCCTGGTGGGGGCGTGGAGTATTTT; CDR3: CASNPGGGVEYF
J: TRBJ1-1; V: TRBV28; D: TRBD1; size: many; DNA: TGTGCCAGCAGTCCCCGACAGGGCCTCACTGAAGCTTTCTTT; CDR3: CASSPRQGLTEAFF
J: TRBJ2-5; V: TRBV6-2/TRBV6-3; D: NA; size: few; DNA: TGTGCCAGCAGTTACTTAGCTGCAAAAGAGACCCAGTACTTC; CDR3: CASSYLAAKETQYF
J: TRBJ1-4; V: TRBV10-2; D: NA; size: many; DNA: TGCGCCAGCAACCTGGACGGATCTAATGAAAAACTGTTTTTT; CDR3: CASNLDGSNEKLFF
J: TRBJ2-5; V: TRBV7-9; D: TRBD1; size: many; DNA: TGTGCCAGCAGCGGATCATTACAGGGGGCGCAAGAAGAGACCCAGTACTTC; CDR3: CASSGSLQGAQEETQYF
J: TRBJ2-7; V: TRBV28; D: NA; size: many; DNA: TGTGCCAGCAGTCCCGCCGGAGGGACCCCCTACGAGCAGTACTTC; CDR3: CASSPAGGTPYEQYF
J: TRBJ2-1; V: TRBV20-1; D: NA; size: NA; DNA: TGCAGTGCTGATGAGAACTGGAGCACCTACAATGAGCAGTTCTTC; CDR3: CSADENWSTYNEQFF
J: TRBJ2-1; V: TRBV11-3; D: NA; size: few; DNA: TGTGCCAGCAGCTCCTCGACCCAAAATGAGCAGTTCTTC; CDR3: CASSSSTQNEQFF
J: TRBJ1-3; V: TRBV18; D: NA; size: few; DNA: TGTGCCAGCTCACGGTTGGAATCGGCCGGACCGGACGGAAACACCATATATTTT; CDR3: CASSRLESAGPDGNTIYF
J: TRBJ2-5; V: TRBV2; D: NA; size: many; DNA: TGTGCCAGCAGTGGAGACTTAAACCAAGAGACCCAGTACTTC; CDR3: CASSGDLNQETQYF
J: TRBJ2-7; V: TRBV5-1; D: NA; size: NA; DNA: TGCGCCAGCAGCTTGGTTGGGATCCTTTCCTACGAGCAGTACTTC; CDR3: CASSLVGILSYEQYF
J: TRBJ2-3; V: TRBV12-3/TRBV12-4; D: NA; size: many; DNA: TGTGCCAGCAGTTTAGCGATTCGAGCGGGTGAGACAGATACGCAGTATTTT; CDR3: CASSLAIRAGETDTQYF
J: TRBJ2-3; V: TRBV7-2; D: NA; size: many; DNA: TGTGCCAGCGGAGGGGGAGGGCCGGATACGCAGTATTTT; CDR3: CASGGGGPDTQYF
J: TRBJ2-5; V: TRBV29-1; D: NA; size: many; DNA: TGCAGCGTTTCGGGACGGATAAGCCAAGAGACCCAGTACTTC; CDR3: CSVSGRISQETQYF
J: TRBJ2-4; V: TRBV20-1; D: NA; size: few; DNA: TGCAGTGCTGGGAGAGGTGGGACAAACATTCAGTACTTC; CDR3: CSAGRGGTNIQYF
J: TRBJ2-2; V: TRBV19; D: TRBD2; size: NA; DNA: TGTGCCAGTAGTCCCCGGCTAGTAGCGGGAGGAAACACCGGGGAGCTGTTTTTT; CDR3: CASSPRLVAGGNTGELFF
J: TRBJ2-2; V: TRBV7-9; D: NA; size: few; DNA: TGTGCCAGCAGCGCCCAGGGGAACACCGGGGAGCTGTTTTTT; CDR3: CASSAQGNTGELFF
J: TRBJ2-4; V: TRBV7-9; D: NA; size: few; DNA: TGTGCCAGCAGCTCAGAAAACATTCAGTACTTC; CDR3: CASSSENIQYF
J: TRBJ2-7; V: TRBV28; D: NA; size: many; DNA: TGTGCCGTCGAATGGGATAAGAAACCCTACGAGCAGTACTTC; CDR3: CAVEWDKKPYEQYF
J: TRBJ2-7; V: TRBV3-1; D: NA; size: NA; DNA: TGTGCCAGCAGCCTCGACGGACAGACCTCCTACGAGCAGTACTTC; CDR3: CASSLDGQTSYEQYF
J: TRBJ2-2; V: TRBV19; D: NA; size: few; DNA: TGTGCCAGTAGTACCTCCGCGGCTACCGTGGGCGGGGAGCTGTTTTTT; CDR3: CASSTSAATVGGELFF
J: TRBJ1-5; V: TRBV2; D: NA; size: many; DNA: TGTGCCAGCACGAGGGATAACCAGCCCCAGCATTTT; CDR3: CASTRDNQPQHF
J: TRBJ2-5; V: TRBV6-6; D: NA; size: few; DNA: TGTGCCAGCAGTTACTCGGGGGCAGAAGAGACCCAGTACTTC; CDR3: CASSYSGAEETQYF